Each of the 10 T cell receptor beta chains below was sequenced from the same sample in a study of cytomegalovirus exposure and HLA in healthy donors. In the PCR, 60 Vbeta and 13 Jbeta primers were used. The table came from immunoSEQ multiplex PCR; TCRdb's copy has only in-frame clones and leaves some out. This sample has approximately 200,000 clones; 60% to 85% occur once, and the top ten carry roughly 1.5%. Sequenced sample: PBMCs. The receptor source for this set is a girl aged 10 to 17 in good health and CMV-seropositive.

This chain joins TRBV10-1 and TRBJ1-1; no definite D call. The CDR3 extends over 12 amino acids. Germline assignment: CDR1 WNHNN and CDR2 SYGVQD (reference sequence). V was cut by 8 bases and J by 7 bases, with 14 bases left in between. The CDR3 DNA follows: TGCGCCAGCGTAAATCATCGGGGTGAAGCTTTCTTT. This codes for CASVNHRGEAFF.

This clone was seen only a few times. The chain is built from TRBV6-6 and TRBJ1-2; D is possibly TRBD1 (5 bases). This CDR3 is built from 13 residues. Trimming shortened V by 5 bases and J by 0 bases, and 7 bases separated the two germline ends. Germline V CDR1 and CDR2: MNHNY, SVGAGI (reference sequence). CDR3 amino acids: CASSDSPNYGYTF. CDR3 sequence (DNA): TGTGCCAGCAGTGACAGCCCTAACTATGGCTACACCTTC.

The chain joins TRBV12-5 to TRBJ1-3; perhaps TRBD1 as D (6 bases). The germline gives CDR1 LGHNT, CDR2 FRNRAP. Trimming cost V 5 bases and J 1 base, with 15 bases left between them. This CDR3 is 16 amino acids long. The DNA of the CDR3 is TGTGCTAGTGGTACCTTAGAACAGGGATCTGGAAACACCATATATTTT. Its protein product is CASGTLEQGSGNTIYF.

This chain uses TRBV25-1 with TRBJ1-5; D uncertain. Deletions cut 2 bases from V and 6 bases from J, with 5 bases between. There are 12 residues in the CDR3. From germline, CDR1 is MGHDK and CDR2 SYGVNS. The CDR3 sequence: CASSEAGQPQHF. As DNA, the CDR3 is TGTGCCAGCAGTGAAGCGGGTCAGCCCCAGCATTTT.

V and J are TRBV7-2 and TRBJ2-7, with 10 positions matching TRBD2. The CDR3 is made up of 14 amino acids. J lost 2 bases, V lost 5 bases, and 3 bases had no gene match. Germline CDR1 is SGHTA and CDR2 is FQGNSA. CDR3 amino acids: CASSHSGGPYEQYF. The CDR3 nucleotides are TGTGCCAGCAGCCATAGCGGGGGGCCCTACGAGCAGTACTTC. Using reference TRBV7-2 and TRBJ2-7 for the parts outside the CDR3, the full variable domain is GAGVSQSPSNKVTEKGKDVELRCDPISGHTALYWYRQSLGQGLEFLIYFQGNSAPDKSGLPSDRFSAERTGGSVSTLTIQRTQQEDSAVYLCASSHSGGPYEQYFGPGTRLTVT.

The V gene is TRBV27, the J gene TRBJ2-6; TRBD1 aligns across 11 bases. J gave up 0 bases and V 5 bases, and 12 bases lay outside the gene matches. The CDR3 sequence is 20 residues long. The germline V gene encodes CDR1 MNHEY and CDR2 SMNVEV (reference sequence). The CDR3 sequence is CASSGRYGGTGGSGANVLTF. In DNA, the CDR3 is TGTGCCAGCAGTGGAAGATACGGGGGGACAGGGGGCTCTGGGGCCAACGTCCTGACTTTC.

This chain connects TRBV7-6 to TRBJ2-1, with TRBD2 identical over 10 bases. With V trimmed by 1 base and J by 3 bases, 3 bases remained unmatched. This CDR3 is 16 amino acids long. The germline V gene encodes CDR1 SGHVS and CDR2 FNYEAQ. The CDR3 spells CASSLGTSGNYNEQFF. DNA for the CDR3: TGTGCCAGCAGCTTAGGGACTAGCGGAAACTACAATGAGCAGTTCTTC. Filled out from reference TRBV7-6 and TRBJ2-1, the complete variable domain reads GAGVSQSPRYKVTKRGQDVALRCDPISGHVSLYWYRQALGQGPEFLTYFNYEAQQDKSGLPNDRFSAERPEGSISTLTIQRTEQRDSAMYRCASSLGTSGNYNEQFFGPGTRLTVL.

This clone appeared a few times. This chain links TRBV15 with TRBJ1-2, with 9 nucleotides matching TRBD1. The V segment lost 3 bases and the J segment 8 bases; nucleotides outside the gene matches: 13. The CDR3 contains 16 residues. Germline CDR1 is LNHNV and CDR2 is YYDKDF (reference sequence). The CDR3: CATSSHGRDRAAGYTF. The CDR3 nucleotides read TGTGCCACCAGCAGCCATGGGAGGGACAGGGCGGCGGGCTACACCTTC.

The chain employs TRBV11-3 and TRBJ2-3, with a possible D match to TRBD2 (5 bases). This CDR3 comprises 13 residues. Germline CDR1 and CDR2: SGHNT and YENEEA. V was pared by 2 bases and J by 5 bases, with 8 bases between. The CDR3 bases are TGTGCCAGCAGCTTATTGAGGGAAGATACGCAGTATTTT. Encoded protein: CASSLLREDTQYF.

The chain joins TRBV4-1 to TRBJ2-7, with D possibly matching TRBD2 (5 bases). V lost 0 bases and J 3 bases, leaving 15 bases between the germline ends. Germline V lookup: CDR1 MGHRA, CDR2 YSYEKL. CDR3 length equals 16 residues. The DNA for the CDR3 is TGCGCCAGCAGCCAAGACTCCGGGGTCCGCGGCTACGAGCAGTACTTC. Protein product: CASSQDSGVRGYEQYF.